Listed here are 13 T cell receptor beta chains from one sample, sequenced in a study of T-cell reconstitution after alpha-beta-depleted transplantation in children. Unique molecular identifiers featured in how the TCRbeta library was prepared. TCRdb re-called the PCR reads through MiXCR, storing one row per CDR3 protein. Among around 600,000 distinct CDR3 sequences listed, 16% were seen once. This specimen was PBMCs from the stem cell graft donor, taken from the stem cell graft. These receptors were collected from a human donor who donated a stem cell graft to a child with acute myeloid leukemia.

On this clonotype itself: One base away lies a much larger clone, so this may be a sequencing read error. In DNA form, the CDR3 reads TGTGCCAGCAGCTTATACGGGAGCACAGATACGCAGTATTTT. Its protein product is CASSLYGSTDTQYF. The rearrangement links TRBV7-9 to TRBJ2-3; D is ambiguous. V lost 2 bases, J lost 0 bases, and 6 bases lay in between. CDR1 SEHNR and CDR2 FQNEAQ come from the germline V gene (reference sequence). The CDR3 runs 14 residues.

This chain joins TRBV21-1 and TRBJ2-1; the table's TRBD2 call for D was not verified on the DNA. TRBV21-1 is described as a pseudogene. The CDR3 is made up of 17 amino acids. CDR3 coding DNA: TGTGCCAGCAGCAAGGGAGGGAAGGGGACGGCCTACAATGAGCAGTTCTTC. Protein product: CASSKGGKGTAYNEQFF.

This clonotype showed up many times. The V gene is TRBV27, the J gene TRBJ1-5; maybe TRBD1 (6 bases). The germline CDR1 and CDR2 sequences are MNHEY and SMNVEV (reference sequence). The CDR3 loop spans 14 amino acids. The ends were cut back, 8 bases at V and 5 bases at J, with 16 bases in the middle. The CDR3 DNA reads TGTGCCAGCGGGCCGGGGGGGGCGTATCAGCCCCAGCATTTT. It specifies CASGPGGAYQPQHF.

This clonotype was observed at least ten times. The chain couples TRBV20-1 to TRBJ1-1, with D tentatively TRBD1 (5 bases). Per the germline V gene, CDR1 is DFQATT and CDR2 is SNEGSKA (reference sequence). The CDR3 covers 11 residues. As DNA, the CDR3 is TGCAGGAAGACAGCGAACACTGAAGCTTTCTTT. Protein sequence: CRKTANTEAFF.

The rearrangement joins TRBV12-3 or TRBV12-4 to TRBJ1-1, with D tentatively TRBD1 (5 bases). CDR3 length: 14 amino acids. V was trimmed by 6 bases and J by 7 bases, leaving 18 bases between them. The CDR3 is CASRGGVVEVEAFF. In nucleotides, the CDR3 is TGTGCCAGCAGGGGGGGTGTAGTCGAAGTTGAAGCTTTCTTT.

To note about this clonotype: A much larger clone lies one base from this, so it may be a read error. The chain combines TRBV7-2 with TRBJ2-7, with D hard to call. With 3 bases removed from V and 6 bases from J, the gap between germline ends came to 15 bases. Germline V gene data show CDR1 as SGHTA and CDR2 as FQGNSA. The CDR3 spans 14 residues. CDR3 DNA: TGTGCCAGCAGCTTGTCCCAGGCGAGCATCGAGCAGTACTTC. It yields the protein CASSLSQASIEQYF.

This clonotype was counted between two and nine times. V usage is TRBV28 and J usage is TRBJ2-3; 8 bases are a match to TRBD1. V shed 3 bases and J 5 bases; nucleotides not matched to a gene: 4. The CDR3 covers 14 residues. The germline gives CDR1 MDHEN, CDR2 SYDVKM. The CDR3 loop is CASSLRTGIDTQYF. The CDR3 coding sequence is TGTGCCAGCAGTTTGCGGACAGGGATAGATACGCAGTATTTT.

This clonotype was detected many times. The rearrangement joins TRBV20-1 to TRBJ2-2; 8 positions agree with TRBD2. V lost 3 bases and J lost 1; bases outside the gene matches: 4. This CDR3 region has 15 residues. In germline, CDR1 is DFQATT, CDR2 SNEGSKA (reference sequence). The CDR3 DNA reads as TGCAGTGCTAGTGCCCTAGCGGGGAACACCGGGGAGCTGTTTTTT. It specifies CSASALAGNTGELFF.

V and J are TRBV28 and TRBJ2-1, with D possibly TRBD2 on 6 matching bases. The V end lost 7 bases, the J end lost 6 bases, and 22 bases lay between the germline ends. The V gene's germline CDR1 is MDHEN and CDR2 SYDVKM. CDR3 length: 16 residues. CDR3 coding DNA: TGTGCCAGCATCCAGACAAGAGTAGCGGATAGCAATGAGCAGTTCTTC. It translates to CASIQTRVADSNEQFF.

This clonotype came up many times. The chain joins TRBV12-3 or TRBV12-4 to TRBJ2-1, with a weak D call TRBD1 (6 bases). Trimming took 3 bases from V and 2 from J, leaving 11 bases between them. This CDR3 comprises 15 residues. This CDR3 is CASSFRGKAYNEQFF. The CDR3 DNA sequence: TGTGCCAGCAGTTTTAGGGGGAAGGCCTACAATGAGCAGTTCTTC.

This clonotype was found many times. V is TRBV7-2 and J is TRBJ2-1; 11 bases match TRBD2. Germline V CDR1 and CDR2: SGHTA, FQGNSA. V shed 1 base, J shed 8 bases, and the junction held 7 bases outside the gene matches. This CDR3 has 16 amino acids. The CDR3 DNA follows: TGTGCCAGCAGCTTAGTAGTAGCGGGGGGGCTGGATGAGCAGTTCTTC. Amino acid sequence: CASSLVVAGGLDEQFF.

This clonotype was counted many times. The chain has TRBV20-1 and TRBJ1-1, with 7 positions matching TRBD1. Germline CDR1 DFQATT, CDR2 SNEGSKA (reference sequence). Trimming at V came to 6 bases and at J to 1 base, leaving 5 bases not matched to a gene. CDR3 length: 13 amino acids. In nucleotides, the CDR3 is TGCAGTGCCCGGGACAGAGAGAACACTGAAGCTTTCTTT. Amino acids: CSARDRENTEAFF.

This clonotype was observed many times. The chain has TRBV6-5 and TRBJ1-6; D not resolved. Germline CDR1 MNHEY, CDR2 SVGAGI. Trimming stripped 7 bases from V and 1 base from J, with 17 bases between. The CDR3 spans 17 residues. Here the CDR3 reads CASTSGSLVSYNSPLHF. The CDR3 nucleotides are TGTGCCAGCACTAGCGGCAGTCTTGTGTCCTATAATTCACCCCTCCACTTT.